The 3 T cell receptor beta chains presented below share a single source sample, sequenced in a study of blood T cell repertoires in COVID-19. Assay: immunoSEQ multiplex PCR; the TCRdb copy retains only in-frame clones and omits some. The sample has roughly 40,000 clones, around 83% seen once. The sequencing sample was made of peripheral blood. Receptors were obtained from a man aged 70 or older with acute or convalescent COVID-19.

This clone was seen just once. The chain has TRBV4-3 and TRBJ2-1; TRBD2 might be the D (5 bases). With 8 bases removed from V and 2 bases from J, the gap between germline ends came to 16 bases. The CDR3 loop spans 15 amino acids. Germline-derived CDR1 and CDR2 are LGHNA and YSLEER. The CDR3 DNA reads TGCGCCAGCCCGAGGGTCCCAAATACCTACAATGAGCAGTTCTTC. Translating gives CASPRVPNTYNEQFF.

This clone showed up just a few times. V usage is TRBV25-1 and J usage is TRBJ1-6, with TRBD1 as a possible D gene (5 bases). The CDR3 is made up of 12 amino acids. V was clipped by 7 bases and J by 10 bases, with 11 bases between them. Germline V lookup: CDR1 MGHDK, CDR2 SYGVNS. The CDR3 region is CASNQGNSPLHF. Here the CDR3 DNA reads TGTGCCAGCAACCAGGGTAACTCACCCCTCCACTTT. The complete variable domain, with remaining parts taken from reference TRBV25-1 and TRBJ1-6, reads EADIYQTPRYLVIGTGKKITLECSQTMGHDKMYWYQQDPGMELHLIHYSYGVNSTEKGDLSSESTVSRIRTEHFPLTLESARPSHTSQYLCASNQGNSPLHFGNGTRLTVT.

The chain joins TRBV5-1 to TRBJ2-1, with 8 bases identical to TRBD2. Looked up from germline, CDR1 is SGHRS and CDR2 is YFSETQ. This CDR3 is 17 amino acids long. The junction had 11 bases not matched to a gene; V was cut back by 0 bases and J by 6 bases. CDR3 in DNA: TGCGCCAGCAGCTTGGCCGGGGGCAGCGGGAGTGTCAATGAGCAGTTCTTC. Protein: CASSLAGGSGSVNEQFF.